The source of this T cell receptor beta chain is a study of identical twins. MiXCR, run by TCRdb on the 5' RACE reads, gives a single entry per CDR3 protein. The sample lists fewer than 550,000 distinct CDR3 sequences, 13% to 15% occurring once. The V gene's germline CDR1 is DFQATT and CDR2 SNEGSKA (reference sequence). V dropped 1 base and J dropped 6; count of bases not matched to a gene: 20. This CDR3 has 19 amino acids. These data were likewise used in another study, on yellow fever vaccine responses in identical twins.

The TCR originated in a woman aged 18-30 years in good health. Specimen: CD4+ T cells sorted from blood. The chain joins TRBV20-1 to TRBJ2-3; 9 nucleotides line up with TRBD2. This chain's CDR3 is CSARAGYRKASGVTDTQYF. The CDR3 DNA reads as TGCAGTGCTAGAGCCGGGTATCGAAAAGCTAGCGGGGTAACGGATACGCAGTATTTT.